Presented here are 16 T cell receptor beta chains from one specimen sequenced in a study of spatial heterogeneity in lung cancer. Study-wide results and caveats: Mutation tallies in tumors tracked expanded intratumoral alpha and beta TCR counts.

Time point meaning: sample taken at primary tumor resection. Their cognate antigens are unknown. TCRdb re-analysed the 5' RACE reads in MiXCR, keeping a single row per CDR3 protein. The sample lists 6,100 or so distinct CDR3 sequences; 6.7% were seen once. Sequenced here: lung tumor tissue, sampled at surgery. The receptors were sampled from a male donor with early-stage non-small cell lung cancer.

This chain joins TRBV20-1 and TRBJ2-2; tentative D call: TRBD2 (6 bases). CDR1 and CDR2 from the germline V gene are DFQATT and SNEGSKA (reference sequence). There are 16 residues in the CDR3. The V gene lost 1 base and the J gene lost 0 bases, with 12 bases spanning the gap. DNA for the CDR3: TGCAGTGCTAGAGTTGCGGGATCCGCGAACACCGGGGAGCTGTTTTTT. This gives the protein CSARVAGSANTGELFF.

In its sample, this clonotype is medium-sized. The chain recombines TRBV20-1 with TRBJ2-2, with a weak D call TRBD2 (5 bases). The CDR3 length is 13 residues. V lost 3 bases and J lost 6, with 11 bases in between. The germline V gene encodes CDR1 DFQATT and CDR2 SNEGSKA (reference sequence). The CDR3 loop is CSARGSRAGELFF. CDR3 bases: TGCAGTGCTAGGGGGTCGCGGGCCGGGGAGCTGTTTTTT.

V is TRBV28 and J is TRBJ2-7, with D hard to call. CDR3 length equals 14 residues. Germline CDR1 is MDHEN and CDR2 is SYDVKM. V was clipped by 6 bases and J by 2 bases, with 14 bases between them. The CDR3 region is CASRKSRAPYEQYF. The DNA of the CDR3 is TGTGCCAGCAGAAAATCGCGAGCCCCCTACGAGCAGTACTTC.

This clonotype came up many times. The V gene is TRBV12-3 or TRBV12-4, the J gene TRBJ1-5; D remains unclear. CDR3 length equals 16 residues. With 7 bases removed from V and 0 bases from J, the gap between germline ends came to 16 bases. CDR3 loop: CASTHGSGYSNQPQHF. The CDR3 DNA is TGTGCCAGCACCCACGGCTCTGGTTATAGCAATCAGCCCCAGCATTTT.

At least ten counts were recorded for this clonotype. The rearrangement uses TRBV6-2 or TRBV6-3 and TRBJ2-1, with 9 bases that match TRBD2. Germline loops: CDR1 MNHEY, CDR2 SVGEGT. This CDR3 has 17 residues. The ends lost 4 bases at V and 2 bases at J; junction bases unmatched: 9. The DNA of the CDR3 is TGTGCCAGCAGTTCCCGCGGTTTAGCGGGAGCCTACAATGAGCAGTTCTTC. Protein: CASSSRGLAGAYNEQFF.

This clonotype was observed at least ten times. The genes are TRBV5-1 and TRBJ2-5; the D is unclear. The CDR3 sequence is 11 residues long. Trimming pared 0 bases from V and 5 bases from J, leaving 2 bases between. Germline CDR1 is SGHRS and CDR2 is YFSETQ. The CDR3 here is CASSLEETQYF. CDR3 DNA sequence: TGCGCCAGCAGCTTGGAGGAGACCCAGTACTTC.

This clonotype occurred many times. DNA of the CDR3: TGTGCCAGCACCCGCGTCGGTGAGCAGTTCTTC. This sequence encodes CASTRVGEQFF. The genes are TRBV2 and TRBJ2-1; D not resolved. Trimming stripped 7 bases from V and 9 bases from J, with 10 bases between. The CDR3 runs to 11 residues. Germline V gene data show CDR1 as SNHLY and CDR2 as FYNNEI.

This clonotype qualifies as large. CDR3 in amino acids: CASSPPDYWGHNEQFF. In DNA form, the CDR3 reads TGTGCCAGCTCACCACCCGACTACTGGGGTCACAATGAGCAGTTCTTC. The genes are TRBV18 and TRBJ2-1, with D maybe TRBD2 (5 bases). Germline V gene data show CDR1 as KGHSH and CDR2 as LQKENI. V shed 0 bases and J shed 5 bases, with 14 bases lying between them. CDR3 length equals 16 residues.

By sample share, this clonotype is medium-sized. This chain joins TRBV30 and TRBJ2-2, with D possibly matching TRBD1 (6 bases). The CDR3 is 15 residues long. Germline V CDR1 and CDR2: GTSNPN, SVGIG (reference sequence). V lost 2 bases to trimming and J lost 1 base, with 11 bases between them. The CDR3 here is CAWSWDTLNTGELFF. The CDR3 DNA sequence: TGTGCCTGGAGTTGGGACACTTTGAACACCGGGGAGCTGTTTTTT.

There are many counts of this clonotype. This rearrangement joins TRBV7-9 to TRBJ1-4; D not certain. Trimming cost V 8 bases and J 8 bases, with 12 bases left between them. Germline CDR1 is SEHNR and CDR2 is FQNEAQ (reference sequence). This CDR3 is 12 amino acids long. Here the CDR3 reads CASSIVKEKLFF. The CDR3 nucleotides are TGTGCCAGCTCGATAGTTAAGGAAAAACTGTTTTTT.

This clonotype showed up many times. The rearrangement joins TRBV19 to TRBJ2-2, with D perhaps TRBD1 (5 bases). The CDR3 contains 16 residues. Germline V lookup: CDR1 LNHDA, CDR2 SQIVND (reference sequence). V gave up 4 bases and J gave up 1 base, with 13 bases separating them. CDR3 sequence (DNA): TGTGCCAGTAGTAGGTCAGGGCCCCGGAACACCGGGGAGCTGTTTTTT. Amino acids: CASSRSGPRNTGELFF.

The rearrangement links TRBV2 to TRBJ1-1, with 7 nucleotides matching TRBD1. The CDR3 spans 13 residues. Looked up from germline, CDR1 is SNHLY and CDR2 is FYNNEI. The J segment lost 1 base and the V segment lost 8 bases, leaving 4 bases of the junction unmatched. The CDR3 coding sequence is TGTGCCAGCCTGACAGGGTGGAACACTGAAGCTTTCTTT. Amino acids: CASLTGWNTEAFF.

This clonotype is labeled as medium-sized. The chain is built from TRBV15 and TRBJ2-5; TRBD1 matches 8 bases. The CDR3 totals 17 residues. Germline V gene sequence: CDR1 LNHNV, CDR2 YYDKDF (reference sequence). The V and J ends lost 0 bases and 3 bases, in that order; junction bases with no gene match: 9. The CDR3 nucleotides are TGTGCCACCAGCAGAGATTCGGAGACAGGGGCCAAAGAGACCCAGTACTTC. This translates into CATSRDSETGAKETQYF.

Ten or more counts support this clonotype. The V call is TRBV6-1, the J call TRBJ2-7, with 8 positions matching TRBD1. The CDR3 has 14 amino acids. Per germline, CDR1 MNHNS and CDR2 SASEGT. V dropped 3 bases and J dropped 4; count of bases not matched to a gene: 5. The CDR3 reads CASSEDRVKYEQYF. The CDR3 coding sequence is TGTGCCAGCAGTGAGGACAGGGTTAAATACGAGCAGTACTTC.

At least ten counts were recorded for this clonotype. CDR3 DNA sequence: TGCGCCAGCAGCCAAGTTTCCCCCCCTTCTTCAACCTACAATGAGCAGTTCTTC. Translation gives CASSQVSPPSSTYNEQFF. This chain joins TRBV4-1 and TRBJ2-1, with unresolved D. The germline V gene encodes CDR1 MGHRA and CDR2 YSYEKL. V was shortened by 1 base and J by 2 bases, with 18 bases between the two germline ends. The CDR3 spans 18 residues.

In this sample, this clonotype turned up a few times. The chain is built from TRBV28 and TRBJ1-5; D is uncertain. The V gene lost 6 bases and the J gene lost 7 bases, with 10 bases spanning the gap. CDR1 is MDHEN, CDR2 SYDVKM, per germline. CDR3 length equals 12 residues. Here the CDR3 reads CASRRQGQPQHF. The CDR3 DNA follows: TGTGCCAGCAGAAGACAAGGACAGCCCCAGCATTTT. The full variable domain, in which reference TRBV28 and TRBJ1-5 provide the parts outside the CDR3, is DVKVTQSSRYLVKRTGEKVFLECVQDMDHENMFWYRQDPGLGLRLIYFSYDVKMKEKGDIPEGYSVSREKKERFSLILESASTNQTSMYLCASRRQGQPQHFGDGTRLSIL.